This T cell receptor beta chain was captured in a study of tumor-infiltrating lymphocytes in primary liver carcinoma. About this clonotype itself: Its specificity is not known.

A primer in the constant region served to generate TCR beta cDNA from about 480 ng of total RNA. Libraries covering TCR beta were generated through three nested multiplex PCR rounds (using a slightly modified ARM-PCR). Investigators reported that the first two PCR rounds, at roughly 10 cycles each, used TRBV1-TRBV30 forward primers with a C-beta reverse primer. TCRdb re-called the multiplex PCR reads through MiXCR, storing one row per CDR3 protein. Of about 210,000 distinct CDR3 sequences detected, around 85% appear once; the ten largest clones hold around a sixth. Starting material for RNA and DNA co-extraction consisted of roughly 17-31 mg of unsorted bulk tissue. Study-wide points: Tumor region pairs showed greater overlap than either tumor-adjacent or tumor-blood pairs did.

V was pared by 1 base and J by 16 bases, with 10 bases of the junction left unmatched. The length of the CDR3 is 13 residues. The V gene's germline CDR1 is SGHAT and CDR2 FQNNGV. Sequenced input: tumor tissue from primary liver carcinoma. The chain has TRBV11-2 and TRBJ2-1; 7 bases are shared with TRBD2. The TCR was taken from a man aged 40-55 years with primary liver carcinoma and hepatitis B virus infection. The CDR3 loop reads CASSLGLASEHFF. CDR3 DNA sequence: TGTGCCAGCAGCTTAGGACTAGCCAGTGAACACTTCTTC.